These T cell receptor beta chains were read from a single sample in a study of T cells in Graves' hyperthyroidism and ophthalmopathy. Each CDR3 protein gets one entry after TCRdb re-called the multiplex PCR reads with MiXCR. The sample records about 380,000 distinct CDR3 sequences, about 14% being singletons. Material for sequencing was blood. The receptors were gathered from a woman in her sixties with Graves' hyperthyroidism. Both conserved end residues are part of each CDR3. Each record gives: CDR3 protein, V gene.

CASSGPRRTGPGEQYF	TRBV7-9
CASSIHRGRIAEQYF	TRBV11-2
CASSQFGNTDTQYF	TRBV5-1
CASTTGTSGRNEQFF	TRBV27
CASSPLGRRELFF	TRBV5-1
CSVRTGVDTQYF	TRBV29-1
CASSVVPGTGNYEQYF	TRBV9
CASRGWSSNQPQHF	TRBV2
CASSLVRGLERGGNEQFF	TRBV12-3/TRBV12-4
CASSQDLRDRVNYGYTF	TRBV4-1
CASSWNSGLSYEQYF	TRBV28
CASSWTSGRDYEQYF	TRBV5-1
CASLQGLNTEAFF	TRBV19
CASSYLATGVRYEQYF	TRBV6-6
CASSPDRGGTDTQYF	TRBV18
CSVPQETQYF	TRBV20-1
CASSRDYMNTEAFF	TRBV5-5
CASSIPAGTSGRVYNEQFF	TRBV7-9
CASSEAWTGGKKGTQYF	TRBV2
CASSTGTSGRAAGANVLTF	TRBV19
CATKDRVNTGELFF	TRBV2
CASSHTGESGSYEQYF	TRBV12-3/TRBV12-4
CASSSPGEGWDQPQHF	TRBV27
CASSPSSGTQETQYF	TRBV18
CASSSWDRPNTGELFF	TRBV7-8
CASSLVASGSTYEQYF	TRBV7-2
CSVDVAGGYGYTF	TRBV29-1
CASSSVSGTGSTDTQYF	TRBV13
CASSLSDRVLGGYTF	TRBV9
CSARGTSGNYYEQYF	TRBV20-1
CASSQQGAGGQPQHF	TRBV5-6
CASSLEGQGTYEQYF	TRBV11-3
CSVGVTTNEKLFF	TRBV29-1
CASSFGASTDTQYF	TRBV12-3/TRBV12-4
CASGSRGTSYKHTGELFF	TRBV12-3/TRBV12-4
CASSLGWAEAFF	TRBV7-2
CASSPTSVNTEAFF	TRBV12-3/TRBV12-4
CASSLGRFLEEQYF	TRBV10-2
CASSQDWASGRYNEQFF	TRBV3-1
CASSLASVNEAFF	TRBV5-1
CATSDFLGELFF	TRBV24-1